This TCR beta chain is drawn from a study of blood T cell repertoires in COVID-19 (TCRdb year 2020). Some background on the complete study: The collaborator samples originated in the United States, Italy and Spain and spanned the acute and convalescent phases of COVID-19. Where HLA class I and class II types were available, the types were taken from metadata supplied by the sample provider, not from assay-based typing. The material from the prospective study consisted of cDNA or gDNA derived from T cells, B-cell-depleted T cells, or PBMCs. The repertoires were released in a freely available public database intended as a resource for research on the immune response to SARS-CoV-2. The dataset comprised deeply sampled blood TCRbeta repertoires from subjects exposed to, actively infected with, or recovered from COVID-19. Samples were obtained from the ongoing ImmuneRACE study (first 160 participants) and from 1,000 to 1,500 subjects provided by 6 global collaborators. The sample metadata nearly always contained a de-identified subject ID, COVID-19 status, age in years and sex. The research as a whole found: How much clinical and demographic metadata was included differed by source and by participant, and the metadata was provided uncurated.

TCRbeta CDR3 regions were amplified from genomic DNA using the immunoSEQ Assay, a bias-controlled multiplex PCR. The original pipeline was this. Within the assay, amplification of reference gene primers was used to estimate how many nucleated cells each sample contained. To quantify the absolute abundance of each unique TCRbeta CDR3 rearrangement, sequence reads were collapsed and filtered. For each sample, productive Simpson clonality was calculated by taking the square root of Simpson's diversity index across productive rearrangements. Held by TCRdb, this immuneACCESS table contains in-frame sequences only and omits some clones. Under half of the omission traces to an unresolved V gene where checked; the cause of the rest is unknown. Clone size and the V and J calls come from that table; the DNA yielded D and trimming. In this sample the table shows approximately 170,000 clones, approximately 86% of which occur a single time. Less than 8% of the sample is taken by the ten largest.

In Seattle, one collaborating source enrolled patients while the infection was active and tracked those patients longitudinally over the course of disease. Each collaborating institution followed its own protocols to collect whole blood in K2EDTA tubes. For TCRbeta analysis, collaborators shipped samples in one of three forms: frozen whole blood, isolated PBMCs, or DNA extracted from either of those sample types. V is pared back by 4 bases and J by 7 bases, with 11 bases lying between the germline termini. As encoded in the germline V gene, CDR1 is MNHEY while CDR2 is SVGEGT. From its cysteine to its phenylalanine, the CDR3 spans 13 amino acids. This entry keeps only the CDR3 DNA: 39 bases, framed from base 1. Remarks on this clone: Its recognized antigen is unknown. No clone much larger than this one lies a single base away; base qualities are absent.

The sequenced sample consisted of peripheral blood. The source of this sequence is a man older than 75 with COVID-19, enrolled during active disease. The sequence is built from TRBV6-2 or TRBV6-3 and TRBJ1-5; the D segment cannot be called with confidence. The nucleotides read TGTGCCAGCAGTTCTCGGAGGGCGCAGCCCCAGCATTTT. Its protein reads: CASSSRRAQPQHF.